Listed here is a single T cell receptor beta chain. The antigen is unknown. Germline and junction disagree at one end, which may indicate a read error. This entry comes from a study of blood T cells in healthy people across ages. Study-wide points: Roughly linearly, TCR beta diversity per million T cells fell as age increased.

Sample-barcoded 5' priming and a J-beta primer mix drove a second PCR of roughly 7 to 11 cycles. Each CDR3 protein is one row after TCRdb ran MiXCR on the 5' RACE reads. The sample shows 1 million to 1.2 million distinct CDR3 sequences, around two fifths of them seen only once. The CDR3 covers 17 residues. Input material: blood. The chain combines TRBV12-3 or TRBV12-4 with TRBJ2-1, with no clear D. The sequence came from a man between 18 and 35 years old in good health. The CDR3 here is CASSLRNTPLSYNGQFF. In nucleotides, the CDR3 is TGTGCCAGCAGTTTAAGGAATACACCGCTCTCCTACAATGGGCAGTTCTTC.